These 3 T cell receptor beta chains were all obtained from the same sample, sequenced in a study of blood T cell repertoires in COVID-19. The method was immunoSEQ multiplex PCR; TCRdb's version includes in-frame clones alone and lacks a portion of them. Here the sample spans 85,000 to 120,000 clones, less than 85% being singletons. Sequencing was carried out using peripheral blood. The origin of the receptors is an older woman with acute or convalescent COVID-19.

The CDR3 is CATSEDRYQPQHF. CDR3 in DNA: TGTGCCACCAGCGAGGACAGATATCAGCCCCAGCATTTT. This chain connects TRBV15 to TRBJ1-5; a possible D gene is TRBD1 (6 bases). The CDR3 extends over 13 amino acids. Germline assignment: CDR1 LNHNV and CDR2 YYDKDF (reference sequence). Trimming pared 5 bases from V and 5 bases from J, leaving 10 bases between.

CDR3 nucleotide sequence: TGTGCCAGCAGCTTGGGACAGGCGCAAGCTTTCTTT. This gives the protein CASSLGQAQAFF. This sequence joins TRBV5-5 and TRBJ1-1; D perhaps matches TRBD1 (6 bases). The V gene's germline CDR1 is SGHKS and CDR2 YYEKEE (reference sequence). The CDR3 length is 12 residues. Trimming left V 0 bases short and J 9 bases short, with 9 bases between.

This rearrangement joins TRBV5-5 to TRBJ2-5; 10 nucleotides line up with TRBD1. With 0 bases clipped from V and 1 base from J, the junction kept 3 bases outside the gene matches. The germline V gene has CDR1 SGHKS and CDR2 YYEKEE (reference sequence). The length of the CDR3 is 16 residues. CDR3 sequence: CASSLAGTGAQETQYF. CDR3 DNA: TGTGCCAGCAGCTTGGCCGGGACAGGGGCCCAAGAGACCCAGTACTTC.